Following are 26 T cell receptor beta chains from one sample sequenced in a study of T cell responses to AZD1222 COVID-19 vaccine. Clones were read by immunoSEQ multiplex PCR, and TCRdb kept only the in-frame ones, dropping some. The sample includes about 130,000 clones, 75% to 95% of them seen just once. The source was peripheral blood, collected on day 0 of AZD1222 vaccination. The source of these receptors is an adult in good health.

This chain links TRBV3-1 (or the pseudogene TRBV3-2) with TRBJ1-6, with D possibly matching TRBD1 (5 bases). Germline CDR1 and CDR2: LGHDT and YNNKEL (reference sequence). V was shortened by 0 bases and J by 16 bases, with 13 bases between the two germline ends. The CDR3 sequence is 13 residues long. This chain's CDR3 is CASSQESYGGLHF. The CDR3 DNA reads as TGTGCCAGCAGCCAAGAATCTTACGGGGGTCTCCACTTT.

J is TRBJ2-7 and V is TRBV13; D gene unclear. The germline V gene encodes CDR1 PRHDT and CDR2 FYEKMQ (reference sequence). The CDR3 loop spans 15 amino acids. V lost 5 bases to trimming and J lost 3 bases, with 17 bases between them. Written as DNA, the CDR3 is TGTGCCAGCAGCCCCCGTGTCGACCGGAGCTACGAGCAGTACTTC. It specifies CASSPRVDRSYEQYF.

This chain links TRBV6-2 or TRBV6-3 with TRBJ2-7, with a possible D match to TRBD1 (5 bases). Germline CDR1 reads MNHEY; CDR2 reads SVGEGT. With 2 bases removed from V and 5 bases from J, the gap between germline ends came to 10 bases. The CDR3 runs to 13 residues. CDR3 in amino acids: CASSYNLRDEQYF. CDR3 DNA: TGTGCCAGCAGTTACAACCTCAGGGACGAGCAGTACTTC.

The chain carries TRBV27 and TRBJ1-2; D perhaps matches TRBD1 (5 bases). Germline loops: CDR1 MNHEY, CDR2 SMNVEV (reference sequence). The V gene lost 5 bases and the J gene lost 0 bases, with 13 bases spanning the gap. The CDR3 spans 15 residues. The CDR3: CASSPLRGPNYGYTF. In nucleotides, the CDR3 is TGTGCCAGCAGTCCCCTGCGGGGCCCTAACTATGGCTACACCTTC.

The J gene is TRBJ1-6, the V gene TRBV6-5; possibly TRBD1 for D (5 bases). In germline, CDR1 is MNHEY, CDR2 SVGAGI. The length of the CDR3 is 14 residues. V was trimmed by 1 base and J by 10 bases, leaving 11 bases between them. The CDR3 here is CASSYWQGTSPLHF. For the CDR3, the DNA is TGTGCCAGCAGTTACTGGCAGGGAACCTCACCCCTCCACTTT.

The chain links TRBV6-1 to TRBJ1-1; D is undetermined. Trimming left V 2 bases short and J 1 base short, with 8 bases between. CDR1 is MNHNS and CDR2 is SASEGT in the germline V gene. The CDR3 sequence is 14 residues long. CDR3 loop: CASSESGTNTEAFF. The CDR3 nucleotides read TGTGCCAGCAGTGAATCTGGAACGAACACTGAAGCTTTCTTT.

The V call is TRBV18, the J call TRBJ1-2; D uncertain. The CDR3 contains 14 residues. Germline CDR1 is KGHSH and CDR2 is LQKENI. The V and J ends lost 3 bases and 2 bases respectively, with 10 bases between them. CDR3 sequence reads: CASSPAWQNYGYTF. In DNA, the CDR3 is TGTGCCAGCTCACCGGCGTGGCAGAACTATGGCTACACCTTC.

The chain recombines TRBV9 with TRBJ2-2, with D hard to call. This CDR3 has 14 amino acids. V dropped 0 bases and J dropped 7 bases, with 10 bases sitting between them. From germline, CDR1 is SGDLS and CDR2 YYNGEE. The chain's CDR3 is CASSVALGLGELFF. The CDR3 region has the DNA TGTGCCAGCAGCGTAGCGTTGGGTCTCGGGGAGCTGTTTTTT.

V is TRBV7-2 and J is TRBJ1-5; D is ambiguous. This CDR3 contains 14 residues. V lost 4 bases, J lost 4 bases, and 11 bases lay in between. Germline CDR1 SGHTA, CDR2 FQGNSA. The CDR3 DNA is TGTGCCAGCAGCTCAGGACGGCCGAATCAGCCCCAGCATTTT. It encodes CASSSGRPNQPQHF. The variable domain in full, completed from reference TRBV7-2 and TRBJ1-5, reads GAGVSQSPSNKVTEKGKDVELRCDPISGHTALYWYRQSLGQGLEFLIYFQGNSAPDKSGLPSDRFSAERTGGSVSTLTIQRTQQEDSAVYLCASSSGRPNQPQHFGDGTRLSIL.

The V call is TRBV5-1, the J call TRBJ2-2, with 7 bases identical to TRBD2. Germline V lookup: CDR1 SGHRS, CDR2 YFSETQ. The trim removed 0 bases at V and 5 bases at J, leaving 13 bases unmatched. The CDR3 consists of 18 residues. CDR3 amino acids: CASSLVLGLPWGTGELFF. CDR3 nucleotide sequence: TGCGCCAGCAGCTTGGTTTTGGGACTACCCTGGGGGACCGGGGAGCTGTTTTTT.

The genes are TRBV18 and TRBJ2-1; no clear D gene. Germline V gene data show CDR1 as KGHSH and CDR2 as LQKENI. Trimming removed 2 bases from V and 1 base from J, with 9 bases in between. The CDR3 is made up of 15 amino acids. This CDR3 is CASSPVAESYNEQFF. The CDR3 bases are TGTGCCAGCTCACCAGTAGCAGAATCCTACAATGAGCAGTTCTTC. The full variable domain, in which reference TRBV18 and TRBJ2-1 provide the parts outside the CDR3, is NAGVMQNPRHLVRRRGQEARLRCSPMKGHSHVYWYRQLPEEGLKFMVYLQKENIIDESGMPKERFSAEFPKEGPSILRIQQVVRGDSAAYFCASSPVAESYNEQFFGPGTRLTVL.

This clone was seen more than once but under ten times. V gene TRBV29-1 combines with J gene TRBJ1-3; TRBD1 agrees at 7 bases. The CDR3 totals 13 residues. In germline, CDR1 is SQVTM, CDR2 ANQGSEA. The J segment lost 0 bases and the V segment lost 7 bases, leaving 3 bases of the junction unmatched. The CDR3 spells CSARQGSGNTIYF. The CDR3 DNA is TGCAGCGCGCGACAGGGCTCTGGAAACACCATATATTTT.

The rearrangement links TRBV20-1 to TRBJ1-6; D unclear. CDR3 length: 14 amino acids. Germline-derived CDR1 and CDR2 are DFQATT and SNEGSKA (reference sequence). V lost 3 bases, J lost 7 bases, and 13 bases lay in between. Here the CDR3 reads CSASLGRQNSPLHF. The CDR3 DNA is TGCAGTGCTAGTCTCGGACGGCAGAATTCACCCCTCCACTTT.

This chain connects TRBV15 to TRBJ2-7; 9 bases are shared with TRBD1. The CDR3 length is 14 residues. Unmatched junction bases numbered 7, after V lost 3 bases and J lost 7 bases. CDR1 LNHNV and CDR2 YYDKDF come from the germline V gene (reference sequence). In DNA form, the CDR3 reads TGTGCCACCAGCAGTAACAGGGGGCCAGGGGAGCAGTACTTC. This sequence encodes CATSSNRGPGEQYF. Full variable domain (outside the CDR3, taken from reference TRBV15 and TRBJ2-7): DAMVIQNPRYQVTQFGKPVTLSCSQTLNHNVMYWYQQKSSQAPKLLFHYYDKDFNNEADTPDNFQSRRPNTSFCFLDIRSPGLGDTAMYLCATSSNRGPGEQYFGPGTRLTVT.

J is TRBJ1-4 and V is TRBV11-2; unclear D gene. The CDR3 totals 14 residues. Germline-derived CDR1 and CDR2 are SGHAT and FQNNGV. Trimming left V 7 bases short and J 2 bases short, with 11 bases between. The CDR3 is CASTAVGTNEKLFF. Here the CDR3 DNA reads TGTGCCAGCACCGCGGTTGGTACTAATGAAAAACTGTTTTTT.

This clone was found a few times. This chain joins TRBV14 and TRBJ1-2; D gene ambiguous. The germline gives CDR1 SGHDN, CDR2 FVKESK. The CDR3 length is 15 residues. V lost 4 bases and J 2 bases, leaving 14 bases between the germline ends. Written as DNA, the CDR3 is TGTGCCAGCAGCCTTTCCGGTCTGGGGAACTATGGCTACACCTTC. It is translated as CASSLSGLGNYGYTF. Full variable domain (outside the CDR3, taken from reference TRBV14 and TRBJ1-2): EAGVTQFPSHSVIEKGQTVTLRCDPISGHDNLYWYRRVMGKEIKFLLHFVKESKQDESGMPNNRFLAERTGGTYSTLKVQPAELEDSGVYFCASSLSGLGNYGYTFGSGTRLTVV.

This chain uses TRBV5-4 with TRBJ1-1; D is unclear. The length of the CDR3 is 11 residues. Looked up from germline, CDR1 is SGHNT and CDR2 is YYREEE (reference sequence). V was cut by 0 bases and J by 6 bases, with 3 bases left in between. The CDR3 coding sequence is TGTGCCAGCAGCTTGGCAGCTGAAGCTTTCTTT. It is translated as CASSLAAEAFF.

The CDR3 is CASSRDRVTEAFF. CDR3 in DNA: TGTGCCAGCAGCAGAGACAGGGTCACTGAAGCTTTCTTT. This chain uses TRBV13 with TRBJ1-1; 7 nucleotides align to TRBD1. The ends lost 5 bases at V and 4 bases at J; junction bases unmatched: 4. Germline CDR1 is PRHDT and CDR2 is FYEKMQ (reference sequence). The CDR3 length is 13 residues.

The genes are TRBV3-1 (or the pseudogene TRBV3-2) and TRBJ1-4, with 7 bases that match TRBD1. The CDR3 spans 14 residues. V lost 3 bases to trimming and J lost 8 bases; unmatched junction nucleotides: 6. In germline, CDR1 is LGHDT, CDR2 YNNKEL (reference sequence). CDR3 in amino acids: CASSHRDRQEKLFF. The DNA for the CDR3 is TGTGCCAGCAGCCACCGGGACAGACAGGAAAAACTGTTTTTT.

The chain couples TRBV19 to TRBJ1-6; D not certain. Between the trimmed V and J ends, which lost 1 base and 0 bases, there was a span of 10 bases. Germline loops: CDR1 LNHDA, CDR2 SQIVND (reference sequence). The CDR3 is 17 residues long. Here the CDR3 reads CASSIGHLSSYNSPLHF. The CDR3 DNA is TGTGCCAGTAGTATAGGACACCTGAGCTCCTATAATTCACCCCTCCACTTT.

The J gene is TRBJ1-5, the V gene TRBV6-2 or TRBV6-3, with a possible D match to TRBD1 (6 bases). CDR3 length: 15 amino acids. Germline loops: CDR1 MNHEY, CDR2 SVGEGT. V dropped 5 bases and J dropped 4 bases, with 15 bases sitting between them. Here the CDR3 reads CASSHGTPFNQPQHF. The CDR3 nucleotides read TGTGCCAGCAGTCACGGGACACCGTTTAATCAGCCCCAGCATTTT.

The chain uses TRBV5-6 and TRBJ2-3; 7 bases map to TRBD2. The germline gives CDR1 SGHDT, CDR2 YYEEEE. Unmatched junction bases numbered 4, after V lost 6 bases and J lost 3 bases. CDR3 size: 13 residues. The CDR3 spells CASTIGGTDTQYF. As DNA, the CDR3 is TGTGCCAGCACTATCGGGGGGACAGATACGCAGTATTTT.

The chain carries TRBV7-9 and TRBJ2-2; maybe TRBD1 (6 bases). The germline CDR1 and CDR2 sequences are SEHNR and FQNEAQ (reference sequence). The V end was cut by 2 bases, the J end by 0 bases, with 7 bases between. The CDR3 totals 15 residues. CDR3 sequence: CASSLSGANTGELFF. The CDR3, as DNA: TGTGCCAGCAGCTTATCAGGGGCGAACACCGGGGAGCTGTTTTTT.

This clone is a singleton in its sample. This sample also contains other DNA sequences that code for the same CDR3. V gene TRBV19 combines with J gene TRBJ2-3; either TRBD1 or TRBD2 may fit D (5 bases each). CDR3 length: 13 amino acids. CDR1 is LNHDA and CDR2 is SQIVND in the germline V gene (reference sequence). Trimming removed 11 bases from V and 0 bases from J, with 12 bases in between. The CDR3 spells CASRGGSTDTQYF. DNA for the CDR3: TGTGCCTCAAGGGGCGGGAGCACAGATACGCAGTATTTT.

CDR3 sequence reads: CASSLDLAGEQFF. The CDR3 nucleotides read TGTGCCAGCAGCTTAGATCTGGCGGGTGAGCAGTTCTTC. The gene calls are TRBV11-2 and TRBJ2-1; a possible D gene is TRBD2 (5 bases). V was trimmed by 0 bases and J by 9 bases, leaving 9 bases between them. Germline V gene data show CDR1 as SGHAT and CDR2 as FQNNGV. CDR3 length: 13 amino acids.

The chain recombines TRBV7-6 with TRBJ2-4; 8 positions match TRBD1. The V and J ends lost 0 bases and 8 bases, in that order; junction bases with no gene match: 3. The CDR3 has 14 amino acids. The germline V gene has CDR1 SGHVS and CDR2 FNYEAQ. CDR3 loop: CASSLADREYIQYF. CDR3 in DNA: TGTGCCAGCAGCTTAGCGGACAGGGAGTACATTCAGTACTTC.